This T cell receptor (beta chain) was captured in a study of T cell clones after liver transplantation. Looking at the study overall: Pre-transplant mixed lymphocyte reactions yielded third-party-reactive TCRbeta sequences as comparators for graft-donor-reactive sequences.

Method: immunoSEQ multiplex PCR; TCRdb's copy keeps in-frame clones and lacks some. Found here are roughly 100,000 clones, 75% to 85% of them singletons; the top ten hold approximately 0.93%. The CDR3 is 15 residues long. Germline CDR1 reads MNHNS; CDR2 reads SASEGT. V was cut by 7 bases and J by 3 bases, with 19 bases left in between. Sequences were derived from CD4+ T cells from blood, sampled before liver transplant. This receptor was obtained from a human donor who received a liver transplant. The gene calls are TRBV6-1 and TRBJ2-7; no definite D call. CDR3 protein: CASTPFVGSLYEQYF. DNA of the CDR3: TGTGCCAGCACCCCCTTCGTGGGTTCCCTCTACGAGCAGTACTTC.